One and the same sample provided the 32 T cell receptor beta chains below, sequenced in a study of T cells in Graves' hyperthyroidism and ophthalmopathy. What was amplified from RNA transcripts were TCR beta CDR3 regions. The HTBI primer set was used in a first-round RT-PCR of the TCR CDR3. TCRdb itself ran the multiplex PCR reads through MiXCR, one entry per CDR3 protein. Among under 450,000 distinct CDR3 sequences, about a sixth were seen once, and the ten largest hold around 35%. Sequencing input: blood. The receptors here all came from a woman aged 25 to 39 with Graves' hyperthyroidism that later progressed to Graves' ophthalmopathy.

Notes on this clonotype: A read error may be the cause here, since a much bigger clone is one base away. This chain connects TRBV20-1 to TRBJ2-1; no reliable D call. V was cut by 0 bases and J by 8 bases, with 17 bases left in between. Germline CDR1 DFQATT, CDR2 SNEGSKA (reference sequence). The CDR3 sequence is 15 residues long. The CDR3 DNA sequence: TGCAGTGCTAGAGATGAGCTGGACGGATACCATGAGCAGTTCTTC. Amino acids: CSARDELDGYHEQFF.

The chain couples TRBV7-3 to TRBJ1-2; 8 bases align to TRBD1. CDR1 is SGHTA, CDR2 FQGTGA, per germline. The CDR3 has 13 amino acids. V was pared by 5 bases and J by 8 bases, with 7 bases of the junction left unmatched. Here the CDR3 DNA reads TGTGCCAGCAGCGCGACAGGGGAGGAGGGCTACACCTTC. This translates into CASSATGEEGYTF. Drawing the rest from reference TRBV7-3 and TRBJ1-2, the complete variable domain is GAGVSQTPSNKVTEKGKYVELRCDPISGHTALYWYRQSLGQGPEFLIYFQGTGAADDSGLPNDRFFAVRPEGSVSTLKIQRTERGDSAVYLCASSATGEEGYTFGSGTRLTVV.

This clonotype occurred many times. The rearrangement links TRBV7-9 to TRBJ2-6, with 9 positions matching TRBD1. The CDR3 runs to 19 residues. V lost 4 bases and J lost 2; bases outside the gene matches: 12. CDR1 and CDR2 (germline): SEHNR, FQNEAQ (reference sequence). The CDR3 reads CASSSDRGAVSAGANVLTF. The CDR3 DNA sequence: TGTGCCAGCAGCTCGGACAGGGGTGCCGTCTCTGCTGGGGCCAACGTCCTGACTTTC.

This clonotype occurred once. V usage is TRBV5-1 and J usage is TRBJ1-5, with D possibly TRBD1 on 5 matching bases. Trimming stripped 5 bases from V and 9 bases from J, with 15 bases between. The CDR3 runs to 13 residues. Looked up from germline, CDR1 is SGHRS and CDR2 is YFSETQ. CDR3 region: CASRYGSGGPQHF. In DNA form, the CDR3 reads TGCGCCAGCAGGTACGGGTCCGGGGGGCCCCAGCATTTT.

Many counts were recorded for this clonotype. The chain carries TRBV20-1 and TRBJ1-1; D gene uncertain. The germline gives CDR1 DFQATT, CDR2 SNEGSKA (reference sequence). V was trimmed by 6 bases and J by 2 bases, leaving 13 bases between them. There are 13 residues in the CDR3. The CDR3: CSAHHGRNTEAFF. CDR3 in DNA: TGCAGTGCCCACCATGGGAGAAACACTGAAGCTTTCTTT.

This clonotype was observed at least ten times. The chain couples TRBV6-1 to TRBJ2-2, with D unclear. Trimming shortened V by 8 bases and J by 2 bases, and 9 bases separated the two germline ends. There are 13 residues in the CDR3. Germline V lookup: CDR1 MNHNS, CDR2 SASEGT. This CDR3 reads CASLVSNTGELFF. In DNA form, the CDR3 reads TGTGCCAGCCTAGTCTCCAACACCGGGGAGCTGTTTTTT.

The V call is TRBV4-2, the J call TRBJ1-5, with TRBD1 identical over 8 bases. Germline V gene data show CDR1 as LGHNA and CDR2 as YNFKEQ. Losses at the gene ends were 0 bases for V and 5 bases for J; bases not matched to a gene: 3. The CDR3 sequence is 15 residues long. CDR3 coding DNA: TGTGCCAGCAGCCAAGAGACAGGGGATTATCAGCCCCAGCATTTT. Translating it yields CASSQETGDYQPQHF.

This clonotype was picked up a small number of times. This chain uses TRBV18 with TRBJ2-2; TRBD1 or TRBD2 may be the D gene (5 bases each). The CDR3 consists of 16 residues. Germline CDR1 and CDR2: KGHSH and LQKENI. Trimming shortened V by 3 bases and J by 6 bases, and 17 bases separated the two germline ends. This CDR3 reads CASSPLSGRGSGELFF. The CDR3 bases are TGTGCCAGCTCACCTCTCTCGGGGCGTGGTTCCGGGGAGCTGTTTTTT.

Many counts were recorded for this clonotype. The chain recombines TRBV11-2 with TRBJ1-6; D possibly corresponds to TRBD1 (5 bases). V shed 2 bases and J shed 3 bases, with 11 bases lying between them. This CDR3 spans 16 amino acids. CDR1 and CDR2 from the germline V gene are SGHAT and FQNNGV. CDR3 DNA: TGTGCCAGCAGCTTAATCCCGGGGGTCTATAATTCACCCCTCCACTTT. This sequence encodes CASSLIPGVYNSPLHF.

The chain employs TRBV12-3 or TRBV12-4 and TRBJ1-1; unclear D gene. V lost 3 bases and J lost 3, with 11 bases in between. The CDR3 covers 14 residues. This CDR3 reads CASSLAPVDTEAFF. In nucleotides, the CDR3 is TGTGCCAGCAGTTTGGCCCCCGTGGACACTGAAGCTTTCTTT.

Notes on this clonotype: A read error may be the cause here, since a much bigger clone is one base away. This rearrangement joins TRBV6-1 to TRBJ2-7; 11 bases match TRBD1. V lost 7 bases to trimming and J lost 3 bases; unmatched junction nucleotides: 5. Germline CDR1 is MNHNS and CDR2 is SASEGT. This CDR3 is built from 14 residues. The CDR3 spells CASTPGQGDYEQYF. As DNA, the CDR3 is TGTGCCAGCACCCCGGGACAGGGGGACTACGAGCAGTACTTC.

This clonotype was counted only a few times. The chain employs TRBV10-3 and TRBJ2-2; 8 bases agree with TRBD2. Per the germline V gene, CDR1 is ENHRY and CDR2 is SYGVKD. The CDR3 loop spans 15 amino acids. V was clipped by 9 bases and J by 0 bases; unmatched bases: 6. Here the CDR3 DNA reads TGTGCCATAGGAGCGGGAGAGACGAACACCGGGGAGCTGTTTTTT. Protein sequence: CAIGAGETNTGELFF.

A note on this clonotype: An end of the junction differs from the germline gene, which may be a read error. The chain is built from TRBV20-1 and TRBJ2-7; 8 bases agree with TRBD2. The CDR3 is 15 amino acids. Germline values: CDR1 DFQATT, CDR2 SNEGSKA (reference sequence). The CDR3 nucleotides read TGCAGTGCTCTCCCGGGGGGGGGTAACTCCTACGAGCAGCACTTC. It translates to CSALPGGGNSYEQHF.

The V and J genes are TRBV24-1 and TRBJ2-7; D ambiguous. Per germline, CDR1 KGHDR and CDR2 SFDVKD. The CDR3 has 13 amino acids. Trimming removed 4 bases at V and 1 base at J, with 7 bases between. The CDR3 is CATSDSVSYEQYF. In DNA, the CDR3 is TGTGCCACCAGTGACTCAGTGTCCTACGAGCAGTACTTC.

This clonotype has at least ten counts. This chain connects TRBV2 to TRBJ2-2, with no clear D. The CDR3 totals 13 residues. V was clipped by 1 base and J by 7 bases, with 7 bases between them. Germline V gene lookup returns CDR1 SNHLY and CDR2 FYNNEI. The DNA for the CDR3 is TGTGCCAGCAGTGAAGAGGGATACGGGGAGCTGTTTTTT. Protein product: CASSEEGYGELFF.

This clonotype was seen ten or more times. This sequence joins TRBV7-2 and TRBJ2-1; 13 bases are a match to TRBD2. The CDR3 is made up of 12 amino acids. From germline, CDR1 is SGHTA and CDR2 FQGNSA. With 6 bases clipped from V and 11 bases from J, the junction kept 1 base outside the gene matches. CDR3 in amino acids: CASRGLAGQQFF. The CDR3 DNA is TGTGCCAGCAGGGGACTAGCGGGACAGCAGTTCTTC. Complete variable domain (other parts from reference TRBV7-2 and TRBJ2-1): GAGVSQSPSNKVTEKGKDVELRCDPISGHTALYWYRQSLGQGLEFLIYFQGNSAPDKSGLPSDRFSAERTGGSVSTLTIQRTQQEDSAVYLCASRGLAGQQFFGPGTRLTVL.

This clonotype has ten or more counts. The chain has TRBV20-1 and TRBJ2-1; 12 positions agree with TRBD2. CDR1 and CDR2 (germline): DFQATT, SNEGSKA (reference sequence). The V segment lost 6 bases and the J segment 5 bases; nucleotides outside the gene matches: 8. The CDR3 runs to 15 residues. DNA for the CDR3: TGCAGTGCCGCCCTAGCGGGGGGGCCACACAATGAGCAGTTCTTC. Encoded protein: CSAALAGGPHNEQFF.

Many counts were recorded for this clonotype. The rearrangement joins TRBV20-1 to TRBJ2-3; D is ambiguous. The ends were cut back, 5 bases at V and 2 bases at J, with 17 bases in the middle. The CDR3 has 15 residues. Germline-derived CDR1 and CDR2 are DFQATT and SNEGSKA (reference sequence). The CDR3 region is CSADASAQFTDTQYF. CDR3 in DNA: TGCAGTGCTGATGCAAGTGCCCAATTCACAGATACGCAGTATTTT.

This clonotype was seen ten or more times. The chain joins TRBV6-2 or TRBV6-3 to TRBJ2-2; D is uncertain. Germline V gene lookup returns CDR1 MNHEY and CDR2 SVGEGT. This CDR3 spans 14 amino acids. The germline V and J ends were trimmed by 3 bases and 5 bases, with 10 bases remaining between them. The CDR3 here is CASSYFRETGELFF. The CDR3 DNA reads TGTGCCAGCAGTTATTTTCGTGAGACCGGGGAGCTGTTTTTT.

V is TRBV9 and J is TRBJ2-7, with a weak D call TRBD2 (6 bases). CDR1 is SGDLS, CDR2 YYNGEE, per germline. V was cut by 1 base and J by 2 bases, with 13 bases left in between. The CDR3 spans 15 residues. The CDR3 protein is CASSVRDGGAYEQYF. The CDR3 region has the DNA TGTGCCAGCAGCGTACGGGACGGGGGTGCCTACGAGCAGTACTTC.

For this clonotype: At one end, the junction sequence differs from germline, possibly due to a read error. The chain links TRBV24-1 to TRBJ2-2, with D possibly being TRBD2 (6 bases). This CDR3 contains 16 residues. In germline, CDR1 is KGHDR, CDR2 SFDVKD. The CDR3 nucleotides are TGTGCCACCAGTGATTTGCGGGGGTCGAACACCGGGGAGCTGCTTTTT. Its translation is CATSDLRGSNTGELLF.

The chain combines TRBV5-6 with TRBJ2-3, with 11 bases identical to TRBD1. The V gene end was trimmed by 5 bases and the J gene end by 8 bases; junction bases not matched to a gene: 7. This CDR3 spans 14 amino acids. Per the germline V gene, CDR1 is SGHDT and CDR2 is YYEEEE. CDR3 nucleotides: TGTGCCAGCAGGCGGACAGGGGGCTGGTCTACGCAGTATTTT. Its protein product is CASRRTGGWSTQYF.

Many counts were recorded for this clonotype. This chain links TRBV6-1 with TRBJ1-6; D gene ambiguous. V was trimmed by 3 bases and J by 7 bases, leaving 10 bases between them. This CDR3 comprises 14 residues. The germline gives CDR1 MNHNS, CDR2 SASEGT. As DNA, the CDR3 is TGTGCCAGCAGTGAGTCGGCAGCCAATTCACCCCTCCACTTT. Amino acids: CASSESAANSPLHF.

Many counts were recorded for this clonotype. The V call is TRBV28, the J call TRBJ1-4; possible D gene TRBD1, 5 bases. Trimming stripped 6 bases from V and 0 bases from J, with 11 bases between. The CDR3 totals 15 residues. The V gene's germline CDR1 is MDHEN and CDR2 SYDVKM. As DNA, the CDR3 is TGTGCCAGCAGCGGTGGGACGGCAACTAATGAAAAACTGTTTTTT. Its translation: CASSGGTATNEKLFF.

There are many counts of this clonotype. The chain combines TRBV12-3 or TRBV12-4 with TRBJ1-4, with a possible D match to TRBD1 (5 bases). CDR3 length: 17 residues. Trimming removed 2 bases at V and 8 bases at J, with 21 bases between. The CDR3 loop is CASSLHLQANGGEKLFF. As DNA, the CDR3 is TGTGCCAGCAGTTTACACCTACAGGCAAACGGAGGGGAAAAACTGTTTTTT.

This clonotype occurred a few times. This rearrangement joins TRBV6-1 to TRBJ1-1; 8 bases line up with TRBD1. Germline CDR1 is MNHNS and CDR2 is SASEGT. The CDR3 runs to 14 residues. After removal of 6 bases from V and 1 base from J, the junction contained 4 bases not matched to a gene. CDR3 DNA sequence: TGTGCCAGCAGAAACAGGGGGACGAACACTGAAGCTTTCTTT. It is translated as CASRNRGTNTEAFF.

This clonotype has at least ten counts. J is TRBJ2-3 and V is TRBV7-8; D call uncertain. CDR1 SGHVS and CDR2 FQNEAQ come from the germline V gene. V lost 2 bases, J lost 2 bases, and 11 bases lay in between. The CDR3 contains 15 residues. As DNA, the CDR3 is TGTGCCAGCAGCTTATTAACGGTTCTCACAGATACGCAGTATTTT. It is translated as CASSLLTVLTDTQYF.

This clonotype has a count of ten or more. The rearrangement uses TRBV7-8 and TRBJ2-3, with no clear D. The CDR3 covers 16 residues. V lost 5 bases and J 2 bases, leaving 17 bases between the germline ends. Per germline, CDR1 SGHVS and CDR2 FQNEAQ. CDR3 sequence (DNA): TGTGCCAGCAGCCCACCGGGCGGACCCGTCACAGATACGCAGTATTTT. As protein: CASSPPGGPVTDTQYF.

This clonotype was observed many times. The genes are TRBV5-1 and TRBJ2-3; no reliable D call. Germline V gives CDR1 SGHRS, CDR2 YFSETQ. V lost 1 base to trimming and J lost 2 bases, with 8 bases between them. This CDR3 has 14 amino acids. The CDR3 protein is CASSLSWSTDTQYF. The CDR3 nucleotides are TGCGCCAGCAGCTTGTCGTGGTCCACAGATACGCAGTATTTT.

This clonotype was detected only a few times. The rearrangement uses TRBV6-2 or TRBV6-3 and TRBJ1-5, with D hard to call. Germline CDR1 and CDR2: MNHEY and SVGEGT. Trimming removed 8 bases from V and 2 bases from J, with 10 bases in between. This CDR3 is built from 13 residues. The CDR3 loop is CASGPDGNQPQHF. CDR3 nucleotide sequence: TGTGCCAGCGGGCCCGACGGCAATCAGCCCCAGCATTTT.

This clonotype appeared many times. V usage is TRBV12-3 or TRBV12-4 and J usage is TRBJ2-1; TRBD2 matches 8 bases. The CDR3 loop spans 19 amino acids. J lost 5 bases, V lost 3 bases, and 18 bases had no gene match. The CDR3, as DNA: TGTGCCAGCAGTTTCCACTGGCGGGAGGAATATCTACGAGACAATGAGCAGTTCTTC. Amino acid sequence: CASSFHWREEYLRDNEQFF.

This chain links TRBV11-1 with TRBJ1-2; D possibly corresponds to TRBD1 (6 bases). This CDR3 has 12 amino acids. Germline V CDR1 and CDR2: SGHAT, FQDESV (reference sequence). The germline V and J ends were trimmed by 1 base and 8 bases, with 8 bases remaining between them. The CDR3 DNA reads TGTGCCAGCAGCTTAGAAGGACAGGGCTACACCTTC. Amino acids: CASSLEGQGYTF.